These 22 T cell receptor beta chains originate from one sample sequenced in a study of cytomegalovirus exposure and HLA in healthy donors. 60 Vbeta and 13 Jbeta primers were used in PCR. The repertoire was sequenced with immunoSEQ multiplex PCR; TCRdb's copy has only in-frame clones and lacks some. The table records about 160,000 clones, about 80% of them present only once. The sample consisted of PBMCs. These receptors were taken from a man aged 30 to 39 in good health and CMV-seronegative.

The count of this clone is one. The chain employs TRBV30 and TRBJ1-4, with D unclear. The V gene's germline CDR1 is GTSNPN and CDR2 SVGIG (reference sequence). There are 13 residues in the CDR3. The V end was cut by 0 bases, the J end by 8 bases, with 10 bases between. CDR3 coding DNA: TGTGCCTGGAGTGTGGAGACGATAGAAAAACTGTTTTTT. This sequence encodes CAWSVETIEKLFF.

This chain connects TRBV19 to TRBJ2-7, with 9 bases lining up with TRBD1. CDR1 is LNHDA, CDR2 SQIVND, per germline (reference sequence). V shed 6 bases, J shed 1 base, and the junction held 7 bases outside the gene matches. The CDR3 has 15 amino acids. CDR3 protein: CASRSRGTGSYEQYF. DNA of the CDR3: TGTGCCAGTAGATCGAGGGGGACAGGGTCCTACGAGCAGTACTTC.

The V gene is TRBV5-1, the J gene TRBJ1-1; 8 bases are shared with TRBD1. This CDR3 has 14 amino acids. V shed 4 bases, J shed 10 bases, and the junction held 12 bases outside the gene matches. Per the germline V gene, CDR1 is SGHRS and CDR2 is YFSETQ. CDR3 residues: CASSGTQGEVGAFF. The DNA of the CDR3 is TGCGCCAGCAGCGGGACACAGGGGGAGGTGGGAGCTTTCTTT.

The chain joins TRBV9 to TRBJ2-5; 9 nucleotides match TRBD1. This CDR3 contains 14 residues. The germline V gene has CDR1 SGDLS and CDR2 YYNGEE. Unmatched junction bases numbered 9, after V lost 7 bases and J lost 5 bases. The CDR3 DNA sequence: TGTGCCAGCGGGACAGGGACCCTGGGGGAGACCCAGTACTTC. Its translation: CASGTGTLGETQYF.

This sequence joins TRBV6-6 and TRBJ2-7; 8 positions match TRBD1. This CDR3 region has 15 residues. The ends lost 6 bases at V and 0 bases at J; junction bases unmatched: 7. Germline V gives CDR1 MNHNY, CDR2 SVGAGI (reference sequence). CDR3 loop: CASRPRTGSSYEQYF. Written as DNA, the CDR3 is TGTGCCAGCAGACCTCGGACAGGGAGCTCCTACGAGCAGTACTTC.

V gene TRBV7-8 combines with J gene TRBJ2-1, with 9 bases that match TRBD2. CDR1 is SGHVS and CDR2 is FQNEAQ in the germline V gene. V was clipped by 3 bases and J by 9 bases; unmatched bases: 9. The CDR3 loop spans 15 amino acids. The CDR3 DNA sequence: TGTGCCAGCAGCTTTTCGGCGGGAGGGCCTAGTGAGCAGTTCTTC. Protein product: CASSFSAGGPSEQFF.

V and J are TRBV13 and TRBJ2-5; 9 bases fit TRBD1. The CDR3 has 16 amino acids. Germline CDR1 is PRHDT and CDR2 is FYEKMQ (reference sequence). Trimming cost V 4 bases and J 5 bases; bases outside gene matches: 11. CDR3 in DNA: TGTGCCAGCAGCTCCGCCACCGGGGACAGGGCGGAGACCCAGTACTTC. It yields the protein CASSSATGDRAETQYF.

The V and J genes are TRBV30 and TRBJ1-2; D unresolved. Trimming removed 0 bases from V and 5 bases from J, with 16 bases in between. This CDR3 region has 15 residues. The germline gives CDR1 GTSNPN, CDR2 SVGIG (reference sequence). CDR3 amino acids: CAWSVLGISAYGYTF. Written as DNA, the CDR3 is TGTGCCTGGAGTGTACTGGGCATTAGTGCGTATGGCTACACCTTC.

The chain joins TRBV19 to TRBJ2-3, with D hard to call. The CDR3 length is 13 residues. Germline CDR1 and CDR2: LNHDA and SQIVND (reference sequence). Trimming left V 5 bases short and J 5 bases short, with 11 bases between. The DNA of the CDR3 is TGTGCCAGTAGTCCCTCGACGGGAGATACGCAGTATTTT. Its translation: CASSPSTGDTQYF.

This chain connects TRBV28 to TRBJ1-5, with 7 bases aligning to TRBD1. Looked up from germline, CDR1 is MDHEN and CDR2 is SYDVKM. The CDR3 has 16 amino acids. V shed 6 bases and J 0 bases; nucleotides not matched to a gene: 8. The CDR3: CASRARGVSSNQPQHF. DNA for the CDR3: TGTGCCAGCAGAGCCAGGGGGGTCTCTAGCAATCAGCCCCAGCATTTT.

The chain is built from TRBV10-3 and TRBJ2-3; TRBD1 might be the D (7 bases). The V and J ends lost 4 bases and 4 bases respectively, with 21 bases between them. CDR1 and CDR2 (germline): ENHRY, SYGVKD. This CDR3 contains 17 residues. The CDR3, as DNA: TGTGCCATCAGTGCGGGGCTTGGGCAGGGGGGTCCAGATACGCAGTATTTT. Its translation is CAISAGLGQGGPDTQYF.

The gene calls are TRBV16 and TRBJ2-7; TRBD2 is a possible D gene (6 bases). V was clipped by 2 bases and J by 4 bases, with 15 bases between them. CDR1 and CDR2 from the germline V gene are KGHSY and FQNENV. The CDR3 has 15 amino acids. CDR3 in amino acids: CASSQSGHITYEQYF. The CDR3 bases are TGTGCCAGCAGCCAAAGCGGGCACATTACATACGAGCAGTACTTC.

This clone was detected once. This chain uses TRBV25-1 with TRBJ2-7, with D possibly being TRBD2 (6 bases). The CDR3 contains 12 residues. Germline CDR1 MGHDK, CDR2 SYGVNS. Deletions cut 2 bases from V and 5 bases from J, with 7 bases between. The CDR3, as DNA: TGTGCCAGCAGTGAAGGCGGGGACGAGCAGTACTTC. It specifies CASSEGGDEQYF.

The rearrangement uses TRBV2 and TRBJ2-4, with D perhaps TRBD2 (7 bases). This CDR3 is built from 18 residues. Germline V gene sequence: CDR1 SNHLY, CDR2 FYNNEI. V lost 2 bases and J lost 4, with 21 bases in between. CDR3 nucleotide sequence: TGTGCCAGCAGTGAATGGGCCCCCCCACAGGGAGGGAAAAACATTCAGTACTTC. Its translation is CASSEWAPPQGGKNIQYF.

The chain uses TRBV28 and TRBJ2-7; the D gene is possibly TRBD1 (6 bases). Germline CDR1 and CDR2: MDHEN and SYDVKM. The CDR3 contains 15 residues. Trimming removed 8 bases from V and 1 base from J, with 18 bases in between. The CDR3 sequence: CASQSFGTQSYEQYF. CDR3 coding DNA: TGTGCCAGCCAATCGTTTGGGACACAGTCCTACGAGCAGTACTTC. The full variable domain, in which reference TRBV28 and TRBJ2-7 provide the parts outside the CDR3, is DVKVTQSSRYLVKRTGEKVFLECVQDMDHENMFWYRQDPGLGLRLIYFSYDVKMKEKGDIPEGYSVSREKKERFSLILESASTNQTSMYLCASQSFGTQSYEQYFGPGTRLTVT.

V gene TRBV5-1 combines with J gene TRBJ2-7, with 7 nucleotides matching TRBD1. CDR3 length: 14 amino acids. Germline V lookup: CDR1 SGHRS, CDR2 YFSETQ. The trim removed 4 bases at V and 7 bases at J, leaving 11 bases unmatched. This chain's CDR3 is CASSIDVGQTEQYF. DNA of the CDR3: TGCGCCAGCAGCATAGACGTGGGACAGACTGAGCAGTACTTC.

The CDR3 sequence is CAWSITQGAYEQYF. The CDR3 DNA reads TGTGCCTGGAGTATTACACAGGGAGCGTACGAGCAGTACTTC. This chain uses TRBV30 with TRBJ2-7; tentative D call: TRBD1 (6 bases). The ends were cut back, 2 bases at V and 4 bases at J, with 15 bases in the middle. This CDR3 is built from 14 residues. Germline CDR1 reads GTSNPN; CDR2 reads SVGIG (reference sequence).

The chain carries TRBV27 and TRBJ2-5; D not certain. Germline V gene data show CDR1 as MNHEY and CDR2 as SMNVEV (reference sequence). Trimming shortened V by 3 bases and J by 5 bases, and 10 bases separated the two germline ends. The CDR3 length is 13 residues. Written as DNA, the CDR3 is TGTGCCAGCAGTTTCCTGTCCGCGGAGACCCAGTACTTC. The encoded protein is CASSFLSAETQYF.

The chain couples TRBV10-3 to TRBJ2-7; 11 bases fit TRBD2. The CDR3 sequence is 13 residues long. Germline CDR1 reads ENHRY; CDR2 reads SYGVKD. J lost 12 bases, V lost 10 bases, and 14 bases had no gene match. The CDR3: CATSSGTSGDRYF. DNA of the CDR3: TGTGCCACTTCATCCGGGACTAGCGGTGATCGGTACTTC.

The V gene is TRBV7-6, the J gene TRBJ2-2; TRBD1 might be the D (5 bases). Deletions cut 5 bases from V and 1 base from J, with 8 bases between. Germline V lookup: CDR1 SGHVS, CDR2 FNYEAQ. The CDR3 sequence is 14 residues long. The CDR3 region has the DNA TGTGCCAGCAGCCGCGACAGGAACACCGGGGAGCTGTTTTTT. As protein: CASSRDRNTGELFF.

V gene TRBV5-1 combines with J gene TRBJ2-7; the D gene is possibly TRBD2 (6 bases). CDR1 is SGHRS and CDR2 is YFSETQ in the germline V gene. CDR3 length: 11 residues. V lost 3 bases and J 6 bases, leaving 7 bases between the germline ends. CDR3 bases: TGCGCCAGCAGCTCCGGGGGCGAGCAGTACTTC. Translating it yields CASSSGGEQYF.

The genes are TRBV4-3 and TRBJ2-3; 7 bases are a match to TRBD1. CDR1 is LGHNA, CDR2 YSLEER, per germline. Germline trimming cut 1 base from V and 3 bases from J; bases unmatched to any gene: 7. The CDR3 spans 16 residues. The CDR3 spells CASSQGEGGFTDTQYF. CDR3 DNA: TGCGCCAGCAGCCAAGGAGAAGGGGGCTTTACAGATACGCAGTATTTT.